This record looks at one T cell receptor (beta chain) sequence and its context. This clonotype was counted at least ten times. Its antigen remains undetermined. No per-base quality is available; no much larger clone lies one base away. The library was prepared using RT-PCR. Sequencing took place on an Illumina HiSeq 2500. TCRdb trimmed the raw reads at Q25, called clones with MiXCR and kept productive beta chains. Duplicate CDR3 protein sequences are folded into a single record with the most common DNA and genes. This sample holds about 570,000 distinct CDR3 sequences; 11% were observed only once. The leading ten clones occupy 8% to 13% of the sample. Trimming removed 7 bases from V and 2 bases from J; the gene matches leave 7 bases unexplained. The germline V gene supplies CDR1 SGHRS and CDR2 YFSETQ. CDR3 length: 16 amino acids, cysteine to phenylalanine. The sequence is cut down to CDR3 DNA, 48 bases in frame from base 1.

This sample was included in a study of response to subunit inactivated influenza vaccine (dated by TCRdb to the late 2010s). With respect to the entire study: Deep quantitative profiling of the T cell receptor repertoire was used in the study to follow responses to a trivalent subunit inactivated influenza vaccine. General findings and caveats noted by the study authors: It was suggested by the authors that each seasonal influenza vaccination may recruit only a limited number of new T cells.

Separately, the same data were catalogued under a study of T cells expressing NK-cell markers. The second study also describes: TCR beta cDNA libraries were prepared using 5'RACE template switching, which introduced a universal primer site and unique molecular identifiers. Three sorted T-cell subsets (CD3+CD56+NKG2C+, CD3+CD56+NKG2C- and CD3+CD56-NKG2C+) from eight donors had their TCR beta-chain repertoires profiled. Of the eight sequenced donors, seven were found to be HCMV-seropositive and one was found to be HCMV-seronegative. To restrict sorting to alphabetaTCR-expressing T cells, an anti-gammadeltaTCR antibody was added in several experiments. In more than five donors, the dominant CD3+CD56+NKG2C+ clonotypes ranked among the top 10 CD8+ clonotypes, making up about 1.0-7.5% of CD8+ T cells. Those dominant clonotypes were again the most abundant among CD3+CD56-NKG2C+ cells in a handful of donors, at about 25-65%. Whether the expanded NKG2C-expressing T cell clones were specific for HCMV antigens remained unclear. Randomly selected healthy volunteers, three men and five women, were used as the eight sequenced donors. To determine HCMV serostatus, a commercial ELISA kit was used to detect HCMV-specific IgG in serum. Ficoll density gradient centrifugation was used to isolate peripheral blood mononuclear cells from blood. Bulk peripheral blood T-cell repertoires were additionally sequenced from unsorted PBMC for roughly six donors. Priming for cDNA synthesis came from the TCR beta constant segment, and two successive PCR amplification steps followed. Illumina HiSeq 2000/2500, MiSeq or NextSeq was used to sequence libraries as 2 x 150 bp reads. MIGEC was used to demultiplex reads and group reads by UMI, and MiTCR was used to assemble and quantify clonotypes. To exclude erroneous sequences, only TCR cDNA sequences supported by at least two reads were retained. The tcR package was used for downstream repertoire analysis, with clonotypes matched between fractions based on CDR3 nucleotide sequence plus V segment. Antigen specificity was annotated against VDJdb with VDJmatch, allowing one amino acid substitution in CDR3.

This specimen consisted of PBMCs from blood, obtained on the day of vaccination. The receptor was isolated from a middle-aged man who received an inactivated influenza vaccine. Donor details come from another sample of the same person, matched by shared clones. The chain joins TRBV5-1 to TRBJ2-5, and 14 junctional nucleotides match TRBD2. The sequenced DNA: TGCGCCAGCCGATTGGGGACTAGCGGGAGACAAGAGACCCAGTACTTC. It specifies CASRLGTSGRQETQYF. When the CDR3 is completed using the reference TRBV5-1 and TRBJ2-5 genes on either side, the full variable domain is KAGVTQTPRYLIKTRGQQVTLSCSPISGHRSVSWYQQTPGQGLQFLFEYFSETQRNKGNFPGRFSGRQFSNSRSEMNVSTLELGDSALYLCASRLGTSGRQETQYFGPGTRLLVL.